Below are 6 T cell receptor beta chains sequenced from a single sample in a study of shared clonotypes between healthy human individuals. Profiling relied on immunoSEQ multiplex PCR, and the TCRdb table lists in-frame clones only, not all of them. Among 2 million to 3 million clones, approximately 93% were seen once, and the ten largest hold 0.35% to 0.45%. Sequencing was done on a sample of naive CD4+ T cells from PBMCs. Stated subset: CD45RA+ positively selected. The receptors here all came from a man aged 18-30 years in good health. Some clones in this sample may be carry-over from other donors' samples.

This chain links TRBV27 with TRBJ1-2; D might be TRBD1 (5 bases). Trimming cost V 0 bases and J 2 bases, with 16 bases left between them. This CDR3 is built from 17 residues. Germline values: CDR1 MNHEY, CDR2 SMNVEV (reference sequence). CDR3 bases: TGTGCCAGCAGTTTATCAGGCTTGGGACGGGGGAACTATGGCTACACCTTC. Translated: CASSLSGLGRGNYGYTF.

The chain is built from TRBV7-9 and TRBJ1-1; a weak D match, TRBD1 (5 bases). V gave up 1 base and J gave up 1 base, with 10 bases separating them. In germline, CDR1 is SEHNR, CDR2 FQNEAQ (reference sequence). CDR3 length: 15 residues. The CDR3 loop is CASSLGGGRNTEAFF. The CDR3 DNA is TGTGCCAGCAGCTTAGGTGGGGGAAGGAACACTGAAGCTTTCTTT.

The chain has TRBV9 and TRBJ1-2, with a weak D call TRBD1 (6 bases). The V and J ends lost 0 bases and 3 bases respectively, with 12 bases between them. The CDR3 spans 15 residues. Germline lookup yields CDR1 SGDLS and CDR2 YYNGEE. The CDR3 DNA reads TGTGCCAGCAGCGTAGACGCAGGGGTCGACTATGGCTACACCTTC. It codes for CASSVDAGVDYGYTF.

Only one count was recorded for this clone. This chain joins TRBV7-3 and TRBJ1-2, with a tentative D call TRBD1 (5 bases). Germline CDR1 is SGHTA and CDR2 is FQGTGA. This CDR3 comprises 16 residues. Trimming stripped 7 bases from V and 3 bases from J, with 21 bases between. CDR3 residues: CASIRAGFPRDYGYTF. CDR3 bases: TGTGCCAGCATACGTGCAGGGTTCCCCCGCGACTATGGCTACACCTTC. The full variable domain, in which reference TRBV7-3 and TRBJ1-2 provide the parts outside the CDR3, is GAGVSQTPSNKVTEKGKYVELRCDPISGHTALYWYRQSLGQGPEFLIYFQGTGAADDSGLPNDRFFAVRPEGSVSTLKIQRTERGDSAVYLCASIRAGFPRDYGYTFGSGTRLTVV.

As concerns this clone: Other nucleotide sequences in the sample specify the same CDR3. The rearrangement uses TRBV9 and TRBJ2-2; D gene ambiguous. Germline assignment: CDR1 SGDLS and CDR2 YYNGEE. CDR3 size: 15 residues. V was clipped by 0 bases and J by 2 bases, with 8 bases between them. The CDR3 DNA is TGTGCCAGCAGCGTAGGTTCAGCTAACACCGGGGAGCTGTTTTTT. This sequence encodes CASSVGSANTGELFF.

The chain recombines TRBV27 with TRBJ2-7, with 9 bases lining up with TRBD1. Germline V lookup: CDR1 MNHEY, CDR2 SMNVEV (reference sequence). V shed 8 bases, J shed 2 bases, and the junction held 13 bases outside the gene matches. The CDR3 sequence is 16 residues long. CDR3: CASSKITTGGTYEQYF. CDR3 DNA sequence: TGTGCCAGCTCGAAAATTACGACAGGGGGTACCTACGAGCAGTACTTC.